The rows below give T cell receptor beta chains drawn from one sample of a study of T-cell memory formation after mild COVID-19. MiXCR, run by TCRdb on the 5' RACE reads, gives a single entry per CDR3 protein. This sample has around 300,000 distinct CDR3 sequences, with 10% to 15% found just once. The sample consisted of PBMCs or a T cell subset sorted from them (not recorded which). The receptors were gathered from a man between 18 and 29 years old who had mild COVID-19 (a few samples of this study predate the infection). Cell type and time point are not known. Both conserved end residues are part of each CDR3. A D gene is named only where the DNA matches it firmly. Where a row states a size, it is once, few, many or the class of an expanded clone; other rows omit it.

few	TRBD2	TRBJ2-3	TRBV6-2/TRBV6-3	CASSYGGDTDTQYF	TGTGCCAGCAGTTACGGGGGGGACACAGATACGCAGTATTTT
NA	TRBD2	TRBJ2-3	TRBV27	CASSPGTSGGTSDTQYF	TGTGCCAGCAGTCCCGGGACTAGCGGGGGGACGTCGGATACGCAGTATTTT
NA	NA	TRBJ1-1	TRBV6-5	CASRTNMNTEAFF	TGTGCCAGCAGAACAAACATGAACACTGAAGCTTTCTTT
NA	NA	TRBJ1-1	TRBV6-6	CASSYQGGSTEAFF	TGTGCCAGCAGTTACCAAGGAGGTAGCACTGAAGCTTTCTTT
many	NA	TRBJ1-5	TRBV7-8	CASSLVWPSRSQPQHF	TGTGCCAGCAGCTTAGTATGGCCTTCTAGAAGTCAGCCCCAGCATTTT
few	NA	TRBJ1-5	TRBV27	CASSYGGGSNQPQHF	TGTGCCAGCAGCTACGGAGGGGGAAGCAATCAGCCCCAGCATTTT
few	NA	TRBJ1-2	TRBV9	CASSGDTIWKSGYTF	TGTGCCAGCAGCGGGGACACAATTTGGAAGTCTGGCTACACCTTC
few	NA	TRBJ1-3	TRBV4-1	CASSQRQYSGNTIYF	TGCGCCAGCAGCCAACGACAGTACTCTGGAAACACCATATATTTT
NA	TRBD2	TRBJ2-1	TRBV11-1	CASSATSGVYNEQFF	TGTGCCAGCAGCGCGACTAGCGGGGTTTACAATGAGCAGTTCTTC
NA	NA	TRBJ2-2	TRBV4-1	CASSRAENTGELFF	TGCGCCAGCAGCCGGGCAGAGAACACCGGGGAGCTGTTTTTT
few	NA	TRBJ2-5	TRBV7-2	CASSSRAEETQYF	TGTGCCAGCAGCTCCCGGGCCGAAGAGACCCAGTACTTC
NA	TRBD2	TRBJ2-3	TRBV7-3	CASSSIAGGGTDTQYF	TGTGCCAGCAGCTCCATAGCGGGGGGAGGCACAGATACGCAGTATTTT
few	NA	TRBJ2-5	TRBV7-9	CSSSRQPQETQYF	TGTTCCAGCAGCCGACAGCCACAAGAGACCCAGTACTTC
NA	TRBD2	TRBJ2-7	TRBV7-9	CASRLGRLSGNYEQYF	TGTGCCAGCAGGCTGGGTAGACTAAGCGGGAACTACGAGCAGTACTTC
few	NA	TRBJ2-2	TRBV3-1	CASTRGGGSAGELFF	TGTGCCAGCACCAGAGGGGGTGGATCGGCCGGGGAGCTGTTTTTT
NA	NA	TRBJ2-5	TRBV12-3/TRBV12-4	CASSLMGGQATQYF	TGTGCCAGCAGTTTGATGGGGGGCCAGGCGACCCAGTACTTC
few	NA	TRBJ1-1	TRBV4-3	CASSQDKDGQFEAFF	TGCGCCAGCAGCCAAGATAAAGACGGACAGTTTGAAGCTTTCTTT
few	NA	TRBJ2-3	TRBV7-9	CASSPHWRPDTQYF	TGTGCCAGCAGCCCTCATTGGCGGCCAGATACGCAGTATTTT
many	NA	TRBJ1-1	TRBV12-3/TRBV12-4	CASSSEGAEAFF	TGTGCCAGCAGTTCAGAAGGCGCTGAAGCTTTCTTT
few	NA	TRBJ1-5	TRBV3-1	CASSQERSQPQHF	TGTGCCAGCAGCCAAGAGAGAAGTCAGCCCCAGCATTTT
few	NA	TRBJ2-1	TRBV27	CASSPSRGGLGTYNEQFF	TGTGCCAGCAGTCCTTCTAGAGGGGGGCTAGGGACCTACAATGAGCAGTTCTTC
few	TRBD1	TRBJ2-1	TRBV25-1	CASSVSLGEDRGGNEQFF	TGTGCCAGCAGTGTATCACTGGGTGAGGACAGGGGAGGCAATGAGCAGTTCTTC
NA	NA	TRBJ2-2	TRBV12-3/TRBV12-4	CASSLGGNRASNTGELFF	TGTGCCAGCAGTTTGGGGGGCAACAGGGCGTCGAACACCGGGGAGCTGTTTTTT
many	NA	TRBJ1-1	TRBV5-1	CASSLFSADTEAFF	TGCGCCAGCAGCTTGTTTTCGGCGGACACTGAAGCTTTCTTT
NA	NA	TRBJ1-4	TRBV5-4	CASSSQGTSGELFF	TGTGCCAGCAGTTCGCAGGGGACATCGGGGGAACTGTTTTTT
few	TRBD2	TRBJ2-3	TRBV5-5	CASSSKDILRLAGSDTQYF	TGTGCCAGCAGCTCAAAAGATATTCTCCGCCTAGCGGGTTCAGATACGCAGTATTTT
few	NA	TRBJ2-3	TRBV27	CASMPRDPQSDTQYF	TGTGCCAGCATGCCCCGGGACCCCCAATCGGATACGCAGTATTTT
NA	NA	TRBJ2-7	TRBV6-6	CASSYGVLSATDEQYF	TGTGCCAGCAGTTACGGCGTTTTATCAGCCACCGACGAGCAGTACTTC
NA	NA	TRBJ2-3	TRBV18	CASSPERTTDTQYF	TGTGCCAGCTCACCTGAAAGGACCACAGATACGCAGTATTTT
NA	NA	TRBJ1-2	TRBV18	CASSPPGGPGPNYGYTF	TGTGCCAGCTCACCACCAGGGGGACCCGGCCCTAACTATGGCTACACCTTC
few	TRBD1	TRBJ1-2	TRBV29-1	CSVGRLDRGSFHYGYTF	TGCAGCGTCGGACGACTGGACAGGGGTTCATTTCACTATGGCTACACCTTC
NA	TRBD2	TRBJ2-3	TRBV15	CATSSGLTDTQYF	TGTGCCACCTCTAGCGGCCTCACAGATACGCAGTATTTT
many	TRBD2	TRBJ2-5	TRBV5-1	CASSPGTIQETQYF	TGCGCCAGCAGCCCCGGGACTATCCAAGAGACCCAGTACTTC
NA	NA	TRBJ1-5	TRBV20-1	CSAQDRLSNQPQHF	TGCAGTGCTCAAGACAGGCTTAGCAATCAGCCCCAGCATTTT
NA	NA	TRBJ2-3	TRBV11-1	CASSLGLLDTQYF	TGTGCCAGCAGCTTGGGTTTGTTAGATACGCAGTATTTT
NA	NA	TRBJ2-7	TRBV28	CASSWGEYEQYF	TGTGCCAGCAGCTGGGGGGAGTACGAGCAGTACTTC
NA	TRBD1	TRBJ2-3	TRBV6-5	CASSQQGDTDTQYF	TGTGCCAGCAGCCAACAGGGGGACACAGATACGCAGTATTTT
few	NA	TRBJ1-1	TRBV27	CASSLQGRLTEAFF	TGTGCCAGCAGTCTACAGGGACGGTTGACTGAAGCTTTCTTT
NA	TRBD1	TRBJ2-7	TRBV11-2	CASTLGTGVTYEQYF	TGTGCCAGCACCCTCGGGACAGGGGTTACCTACGAGCAGTACTTC
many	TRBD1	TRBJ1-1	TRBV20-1	CSARRDRGNTEAFF	TGCAGTGCTAGAAGGGACAGGGGCAACACTGAAGCTTTCTTT
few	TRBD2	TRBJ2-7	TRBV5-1	CASSLGTSGGPAYEQYF	TGCGCCAGCAGCTTGGGGACTAGCGGGGGGCCCGCCTACGAGCAGTACTTC
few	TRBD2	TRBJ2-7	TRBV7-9	CASSHSGRGGYEQYF	TGTGCCAGCAGCCACTCGGGGCGGGGGGGCTACGAGCAGTACTTC
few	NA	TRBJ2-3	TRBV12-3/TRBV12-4	CASSFPPGENTQYF	TGTGCCAGCAGTTTCCCTCCGGGGGAAAATACGCAGTATTTT
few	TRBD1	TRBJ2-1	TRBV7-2	CASSSPGTGASYNEQFF	TGTGCCAGCAGCTCCCCTGGGACAGGGGCTTCCTACAATGAGCAGTTCTTC
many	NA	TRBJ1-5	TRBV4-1	CASSQVGALRNQPQHF	TGCGCCAGCAGCCAGGTAGGGGCTCTCCGCAATCAGCCCCAGCATTTT
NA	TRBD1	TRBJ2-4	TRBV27	CASSYGTGRSQYF	TGTGCCAGCAGCTACGGGACAGGGAGATCTCAGTACTTC
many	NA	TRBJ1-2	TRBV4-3	CASSPPPSQTKGLYGYTF	TGCGCCAGCAGCCCCCCTCCGTCGCAGACCAAGGGACTCTATGGCTACACCTTC
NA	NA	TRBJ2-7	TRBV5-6	CASSLLVRGTYEQYF	TGTGCCAGCAGCTTGTTGGTAAGGGGGACCTACGAGCAGTACTTC
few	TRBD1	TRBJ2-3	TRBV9	CASSVERGGLTDTQYF	TGTGCCAGCAGCGTTGAACGAGGGGGCCTCACAGATACGCAGTATTTT
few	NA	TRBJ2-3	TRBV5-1	CASSSGQLTDTQYF	TGCGCCAGCAGCAGTGGACAGCTAACAGATACGCAGTATTTT
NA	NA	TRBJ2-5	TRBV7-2	CASSPNLGSPREETQYF	TGTGCCAGCAGCCCAAACTTGGGTTCGCCAAGAGAAGAGACCCAGTACTTC
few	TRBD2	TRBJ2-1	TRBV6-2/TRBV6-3	CASYRWGGGTYNEQFF	TGTGCCAGCTACCGGTGGGGCGGGGGGACTTACAATGAGCAGTTCTTC
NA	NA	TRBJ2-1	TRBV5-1	CASSRTPGSSYNEQFF	TGCGCCAGCAGCAGAACTCCAGGGTCTTCCTACAATGAGCAGTTCTTC
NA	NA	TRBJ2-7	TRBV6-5	CASSYAGTYEQYF	TGTGCCAGCAGTTACGCCGGAACCTACGAGCAGTACTTC
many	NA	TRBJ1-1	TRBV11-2	CASSLVLTENEAFF	TGTGCCAGCAGCTTAGTCTTGACAGAAAATGAAGCTTTCTTT
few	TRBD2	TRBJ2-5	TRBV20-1	CSARGLVVETQYF	TGCAGTGCTAGGGGACTAGTGGTTGAGACCCAGTACTTC
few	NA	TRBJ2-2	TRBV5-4	CASSVDSQNTGELFF	TGTGCCAGCAGCGTGGACAGCCAAAACACCGGGGAGCTGTTTTTT
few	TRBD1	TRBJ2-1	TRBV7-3	CASSLTPDRADEQFF	TGTGCCAGCAGCTTAACGCCCGACAGGGCGGATGAGCAGTTCTTC
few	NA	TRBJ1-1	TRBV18	CASSPRGTARGTEAFF	TGTGCCAGCTCACCACGCGGGACGGCACGGGGCACTGAAGCTTTCTTT
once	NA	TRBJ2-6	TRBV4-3	CASSQDERLSGANVLTF	TGCGCCAGCAGCCAAGATGAGAGGCTCTCTGGGGCCAACGTCCTGACTTTC